The following is a T cell receptor beta chain sequence with its context. The sample comes from a study of T cell responses to AZD1222 COVID-19 vaccine. Sequencing was performed with immunoSEQ multiplex PCR; in TCRdb, only in-frame clones are kept and a portion is missing. The sample consists of some 150,000 clones, about 88% of them appearing once. Looked up from germline, CDR1 is KGHSH and CDR2 is LQKENI. Trimming pared 6 bases from V and 4 bases from J, leaving 12 bases between. The CDR3 is 13 residues long. Sequenced material: peripheral blood, taken after recovery from COVID-19. The receptor was isolated from an adult who had recovered from COVID-19. The chain is built from TRBV18 and TRBJ1-1; D is perhaps TRBD1 (6 bases). The CDR3 sequence is CASSQGSGTEAFF. CDR3 sequence (DNA): TGTGCCAGCTCGCAGGGGAGCGGCACTGAAGCTTTCTTT.